The present T cell receptor beta chain was sequenced within a study of cytomegalovirus exposure and HLA in healthy donors. The germline CDR1 and CDR2 sequences are SGHAT and FQNNGV. The CDR3 runs to 16 residues. Overall study findings and caveats: Across HLA loci, a later analysis found differing TCR association rates, with DRB1 most and HLA-C fewest.

Details on this clone: The antigen is not known. A junction boundary mismatches the germline segment, possibly from a read error.

The primer mix had 60 Vbeta and 13 Jbeta primers. Some clones are missing from TCRdb's copy, which holds only in-frame ones; the method was immunoSEQ multiplex PCR. The table lists about 100,000 clones, roughly a tenth of them singletons. This TCR was recovered from a man in his forties in good health and CMV-seropositive. Input material: PBMCs. This chain uses TRBV11-2 with TRBJ2-2; 9 bases agree with TRBD1. This chain's CDR3 is CASSENRGPNTGKLFF. CDR3 DNA: TGTGCCAGCAGCGAAAACAGGGGGCCTAACACCGGGAAGCTGTTTTTT. The variable domain in full, completed from reference TRBV11-2 and TRBJ2-2, reads EAGVAQSPRYKIIEKRQSVAFWCNPISGHATLYWYQQILGQGPKLLIQFQNNGVVDDSQLPKDRFSAERLKGVDSTLKIQPAKLEDSAVYLCASSENRGPNTGKLFFGEGSRLTVL.